The 31 T cell receptor beta chains below all came from one sample that was sequenced in a study of blood T cell repertoires in COVID-19. Produced via immunoSEQ multiplex PCR; TCRdb's table is partial and in-frame only. There are about 390,000 clones in the sample; about 87% occur only once, and 2% to 2.5% lies in the top ten. The sample comprised peripheral blood. These receptors originate from a woman in her sixties with COVID-19, enrolled during active disease.

This clone was found once. The V gene is TRBV7-6, the J gene TRBJ1-3; the match to TRBD1 covers 8 bases. The CDR3 runs 15 residues. CDR1 is SGHVS, CDR2 FNYEAQ, per germline. Trimming cost V 1 base and J 8 bases; bases outside gene matches: 7. The CDR3 loop reads CASSLGPGGRDTIYF. The CDR3 DNA follows: TGTGCCAGCAGCTTAGGTCCAGGGGGCAGAGACACCATATATTTT.

This rearrangement joins TRBV6-1 to TRBJ2-7, with 7 nucleotides matching TRBD2. Germline V CDR1 and CDR2: MNHNS, SASEGT. J was trimmed by 1 base and V by 2 bases; bases with no gene match: 8. CDR3 length equals 16 residues. CDR3 sequence (DNA): TGTGCCAGCAGTGAACTTGGGGGGGGATCGTCCTACGAGCAGTACTTC. This codes for CASSELGGGSSYEQYF.

J is TRBJ1-1 and V is TRBV5-1; maybe TRBD1 (6 bases). The germline V gene has CDR1 SGHRS and CDR2 YFSETQ. Trimming stripped 4 bases from V and 3 bases from J, with 13 bases between. This CDR3 is built from 14 residues. The CDR3 reads CASSHTRQDTEAFF. The CDR3 region has the DNA TGCGCCAGCAGCCATACTCGACAGGACACTGAAGCTTTCTTT. Full variable domain (remainder filled in from reference TRBV5-1 and TRBJ1-1): KAGVTQTPRYLIKTRGQQVTLSCSPISGHRSVSWYQQTPGQGLQFLFEYFSETQRNKGNFPGRFSGRQFSNSRSEMNVSTLELGDSALYLCASSHTRQDTEAFFGQGTRLTVV.

The chain recombines TRBV18 with TRBJ1-1; no clear D gene. Trimming stripped 11 bases from V and 10 bases from J, with 17 bases between. The germline gives CDR1 KGHSH, CDR2 LQKENI. The length of the CDR3 is 11 residues. The CDR3 region has the DNA TGTGCCTGCATCAAACCCGGACTAGCTTTCTTT. Translation: CACIKPGLAFF.

The V call is TRBV19, the J call TRBJ2-4, with D uncertain. CDR3 length: 16 amino acids. Germline loops: CDR1 LNHDA, CDR2 SQIVND (reference sequence). The V end was cut by 4 bases, the J end by 0 bases, with 13 bases between. The CDR3 nucleotides are TGTGCCAGTAGTAAAAGACAAGATATAGCCAAAAACATTCAGTACTTC. Its protein is CASSKRQDIAKNIQYF.

This clone was found a few times. V and J are TRBV10-3 and TRBJ1-1, with TRBD1 identical over 7 bases. Germline V gene sequence: CDR1 ENHRY, CDR2 SYGVKD. V shed 6 bases, J shed 1 base, and the junction held 8 bases outside the gene matches. CDR3 length: 15 amino acids. CDR3 nucleotide sequence: TGTGCCATCAGACGGGACAGCCGACGGAACACTGAAGCTTTCTTT. Encoded protein: CAIRRDSRRNTEAFF.

This chain links TRBV6-5 with TRBJ2-5, with a weak D call TRBD2 (6 bases). V lost 7 bases, J lost 5 bases, and 11 bases lay in between. The CDR3 runs to 12 residues. Germline-derived CDR1 and CDR2 are MNHEY and SVGAGI. The CDR3 sequence is CASIGGWETQYF. CDR3 bases: TGTGCCAGCATAGGAGGGTGGGAGACCCAGTACTTC.

The chain employs TRBV9 and TRBJ1-4; TRBD1 might be the D (5 bases). Trimming shortened V by 4 bases and J by 8 bases, and 18 bases separated the two germline ends. The CDR3 loop spans 15 amino acids. The germline gives CDR1 SGDLS, CDR2 YYNGEE. CDR3 DNA sequence: TGTGCCAGCAGCTTAACAGGAGCCCAAAGGGAAAAACTGTTTTTT. Protein: CASSLTGAQREKLFF.

This clone was detected once. The chain combines TRBV5-1 with TRBJ2-4; D is undetermined. From germline, CDR1 is SGHRS and CDR2 YFSETQ. The CDR3 length is 12 residues. Trimming removed 0 bases from V and 6 bases from J, with 4 bases in between. DNA of the CDR3: TGCGCCAGCAGCTTGGAGCGAAACATTCAGTACTTC. Encoded protein: CASSLERNIQYF.

The V gene is TRBV27, the J gene TRBJ2-3, with 11 bases aligning to TRBD2. The CDR3 contains 16 residues. The germline V gene has CDR1 MNHEY and CDR2 SMNVEV (reference sequence). The junction had 5 bases not matched to a gene; V was cut back by 3 bases and J by 3 bases. The CDR3 is CASSLVAGGPTDTQYF. The CDR3 DNA reads TGTGCCAGCAGTTTGGTAGCGGGGGGGCCGACAGATACGCAGTATTTT.

This chain connects TRBV7-9 to TRBJ1-1, with D possibly matching TRBD1 (5 bases). Trimming cost V 0 bases and J 3 bases, with 11 bases left between them. The germline CDR1 and CDR2 sequences are SEHNR and FQNEAQ (reference sequence). The CDR3 is 15 amino acids. CDR3 nucleotide sequence: TGTGCCAGCAGCTTAGCCCAGGGCGCACACACTGAAGCTTTCTTT. As protein: CASSLAQGAHTEAFF.

The chain uses TRBV9 and TRBJ1-6, with TRBD1 matching 7 bases. From germline, CDR1 is SGDLS and CDR2 YYNGEE. The ends lost 3 bases at V and 7 bases at J; junction bases unmatched: 7. The length of the CDR3 is 15 residues. The CDR3 sequence: CASSERQGINSPLHF. The CDR3 bases are TGTGCCAGCAGCGAACGACAGGGAATAAATTCACCCCTCCACTTT.

The gene calls are TRBV30 and TRBJ2-7; 10 positions match TRBD2. Germline V gene lookup returns CDR1 GTSNPN and CDR2 SVGIG (reference sequence). This CDR3 has 15 residues. V lost 8 bases and J lost 0; bases outside the gene matches: 10. CDR3 nucleotides: TGTGCCCCATTGAGGGGGACTAGCGCCTCCTACGAGCAGTACTTC. This translates into CAPLRGTSASYEQYF.

This rearrangement joins TRBV3-1 (or the pseudogene TRBV3-2) to TRBJ2-3; 12 bases fit TRBD2. Trimming cost V 1 base and J 1 base; bases outside gene matches: 9. The CDR3 length is 19 residues. CDR1 LGHDT and CDR2 YNNKEL come from the germline V gene (reference sequence). The CDR3 sequence: CASSQVLASGGGRTDTQYF. The CDR3 DNA follows: TGTGCCAGCAGCCAAGTTTTGGCTAGCGGGGGGGGCCGCACAGATACGCAGTATTTT.

The gene calls are TRBV21-1 and TRBJ1-1. TRBV21-1 is a documented pseudogene. CDR3 length: 18 residues. The CDR3 spells CASSKAAGDGGSATEAFF. The CDR3 DNA is TGTGCCAGCAGCAAAGCGGCGGGGGACGGTGGCTCGGCCACTGAAGCTTTCTTT.

This chain links TRBV19 with TRBJ1-2; 11 positions match TRBD1. V was clipped by 5 bases and J by 4 bases; unmatched bases: 15. CDR3 length equals 18 residues. Germline V gene lookup returns CDR1 LNHDA and CDR2 SQIVND (reference sequence). The CDR3 bases are TGTGCCAGTAGTCCTCGGGGCCTCCGGACAGGGGGCTTCTATGGCTACACCTTC. Amino acid sequence: CASSPRGLRTGGFYGYTF.

This sequence joins TRBV6-1 and TRBJ1-2; 9 bases fit TRBD1. V shed 1 base and J 4 bases; nucleotides not matched to a gene: 4. The CDR3 consists of 15 residues. Germline values: CDR1 MNHNS, CDR2 SASEGT. The CDR3 nucleotides read TGTGCCAGCAGTGAAGGGACAGGGGCTTTCTATGGCTACACCTTC. Amino acid sequence: CASSEGTGAFYGYTF.

The rearrangement uses TRBV19 and TRBJ1-5; maybe TRBD1 (5 bases). V lost 5 bases and J 9 bases, leaving 14 bases between the germline ends. The germline gives CDR1 LNHDA, CDR2 SQIVND (reference sequence). CDR3 length equals 13 residues. The CDR3 coding sequence is TGTGCCAGTAGTCCGGGACTTCTGTGGCCCCAGCATTTT. Protein: CASSPGLLWPQHF.

V usage is TRBV5-1 and J usage is TRBJ2-1; the match to TRBD2 covers 7 bases. The J segment lost 5 bases and the V segment lost 7 bases, leaving 9 bases of the junction unmatched. The V gene's germline CDR1 is SGHRS and CDR2 YFSETQ. CDR3 size: 14 residues. CDR3 nucleotide sequence: TGCGCCAGCGCCCCGGGGAGCGGGAACAATGAGCAGTTCTTC. Encoded protein: CASAPGSGNNEQFF.

This clone was counted a single time. V gene TRBV25-1 combines with J gene TRBJ1-1; D is perhaps TRBD1 (6 bases). Trimming cost V 4 bases and J 4 bases, with 19 bases left between them. CDR1 is MGHDK, CDR2 SYGVNS, per germline. This CDR3 is built from 16 residues. CDR3 region: CASSGNGGRSFTEAFF. CDR3 DNA sequence: TGTGCCAGCAGTGGAAATGGGGGCAGAAGCTTCACTGAAGCTTTCTTT.

The chain uses TRBV15 and TRBJ2-3; D might be TRBD2 (7 bases). The CDR3 covers 14 residues. Germline assignment: CDR1 LNHNV and CDR2 YYDKDF (reference sequence). Trimming cost V 5 bases and J 5 bases, with 14 bases left between them. The DNA for the CDR3 is TGTGCCACCAGCTATGGGGGGGCCAAAGATACGCAGTATTTT. Encoded protein: CATSYGGAKDTQYF.

There are a few counts of this clone. The genes are TRBV6-6 and TRBJ2-7; the match to TRBD2 covers 8 bases. Germline values: CDR1 MNHNY, CDR2 SVGAGI (reference sequence). CDR3 length: 15 amino acids. V gave up 2 bases and J gave up 2 bases; unmatched junction bases: 5. CDR3 DNA sequence: TGTGCCAGCAGTTACAACCGGGGGGGCGCCTACGAGCAGTACTTC. Translation gives CASSYNRGGAYEQYF.

J is TRBJ2-5 and V is TRBV29-1, with D possibly being TRBD1 (6 bases). The CDR3 contains 13 residues. Germline V gene lookup returns CDR1 SQVTM and CDR2 ANQGSEA. Trimming removed 6 bases from V and 2 bases from J, with 13 bases in between. The CDR3 reads CSVTRDTQETQYF. CDR3 nucleotide sequence: TGCAGCGTAACACGGGACACTCAAGAGACCCAGTACTTC.

As DNA, the CDR3 is TGTGCCAGCAGTTACTCCCTTAAAAACACTGAAGCTTTCTTT. Residues: CASSYSLKNTEAFF. The V call is TRBV6-2 or TRBV6-3, the J call TRBJ1-1, with unresolved D. The germline CDR1 and CDR2 sequences are MNHEY and SVGEGT. The CDR3 extends over 14 amino acids. V shed 0 bases and J shed 2 bases, with 7 bases lying between them.

V usage is TRBV6-6 and J usage is TRBJ2-2; D is perhaps TRBD1 (6 bases). The V end was cut by 6 bases, the J end by 7 bases, with 12 bases between. Germline CDR1 MNHNY, CDR2 SVGAGI (reference sequence). The CDR3 loop spans 13 amino acids. The CDR3 sequence is CASRAQGNGELFF. CDR3 DNA: TGTGCCAGCAGGGCCCAGGGGAACGGGGAGCTGTTTTTT.

The chain links TRBV5-6 to TRBJ2-1, with D unresolved. Germline-derived CDR1 and CDR2 are SGHDT and YYEEEE. Trimming removed 3 bases from V and 0 bases from J, with 7 bases in between. The CDR3 extends over 14 amino acids. CDR3 protein: CASSSRGSYNEQFF. Here the CDR3 DNA reads TGTGCCAGCAGCTCCAGAGGCTCCTACAATGAGCAGTTCTTC.

Regarding this clone: The junction and the germline gene differ at one end; a read error may be behind it. The rearrangement uses TRBV6-5 and TRBJ2-1; TRBD2 matches at 10 bases. The CDR3 length is 15 residues. CDR1 and CDR2 from the germline V gene are MNHEY and SVGAGI. The CDR3 DNA reads as TGTGCCAGCACCCCAAGCGGGGGGGCCTACAGTGAGCAGTTCTTC. It codes for CASTPSGGAYSEQFF.

The CDR3 DNA sequence: TGTGCCAGCAGTGAAAACGGTAGTATCTACACCTTC. This sequence encodes CASSENGSIYTF. The chain links TRBV2 to TRBJ1-2; D is ambiguous. V shed 2 bases and J shed 10 bases, with 11 bases lying between them. This CDR3 is 12 amino acids long. Germline assignment: CDR1 SNHLY and CDR2 FYNNEI.

The V and J genes are TRBV10-3 and TRBJ2-4; 11 bases fit TRBD2. The CDR3 is 18 amino acids. Germline CDR1 is ENHRY and CDR2 is SYGVKD. V dropped 2 bases and J dropped 3; count of bases not matched to a gene: 9. CDR3 nucleotide sequence: TGTGCCATCAGTGAGGTTAGCGGGGGGGCGAATAACAAAAACATTCAGTACTTC. Translation gives CAISEVSGGANNKNIQYF.

The rearrangement links TRBV7-9 to TRBJ1-3; TRBD1 agrees at 7 bases. CDR1 and CDR2 from the germline V gene are SEHNR and FQNEAQ (reference sequence). V lost 8 bases to trimming and J lost 0 bases; unmatched junction nucleotides: 10. There are 16 residues in the CDR3. As DNA, the CDR3 is TGTGCCAGCGGACAGGAAGGTCGTCCCTCTGGAAACACCATATATTTT. Amino acid sequence: CASGQEGRPSGNTIYF.

In this sample, this clone turned up once. The rearrangement links TRBV6-1 to TRBJ1-6; TRBD1 aligns across 7 bases. Trimming took 2 bases from V and 7 from J; bases not matched to a gene: 5. CDR3 length: 15 amino acids. The germline V gene encodes CDR1 MNHNS and CDR2 SASEGT. CDR3 nucleotides: TGTGCCAGCAGTGAAACAGGGGATAGCAATTCACCCCTCCACTTT. Its translation is CASSETGDSNSPLHF.